A selection of T cell receptor beta chains follows, all from one sample in a study of shared clonotypes between healthy human individuals. The repertoire was sequenced with immunoSEQ multiplex PCR; TCRdb's copy has only in-frame clones and lacks some. The sample gives approximately 1.9 million clones, around 93% of which show up once; 1.5% to 2% is in the top ten. Sequencing used naive CD8+ T cells from PBMCs. The receptors were gathered from a man aged 18-30 years in good health. Some clones in this sample may be carry-over from other donors' samples. Each CDR3 is given with its conserved first and last residue. A D gene is named only where the DNA matches it firmly. Clone size appears in some rows only: once, few, many, or a class for an expanded clone.

V gene	D gene	clone size	J gene	CDR3 DNA	CDR3 protein
TRBV9	TRBD1	-	TRBJ2-1	TGTGCCAGCAGCCCCCAAGGGACAGGGACTTTCGGGCGACACAATGAGCAGTTCTTC	CASSPQGTGTFGRHNEQFF
TRBV4-2	TRBD2	-	TRBJ2-1	TGTGCCAGCAGCCAACGAACCGTACCGGAACTAGCGAGCTACAATGAGCAGTTCTTC	CASSQRTVPELASYNEQFF
TRBV7-3	TRBD1	-	TRBJ2-2	TGTGCCAGCAGCGCCTCCGGGACAGGGTCTCTACAGCGGGAGCTGTTTTTT	CASSASGTGSLQRELFF
TRBV28	-	-	TRBJ2-1	TGTGCCAGCAGTCCCCGCACCCTCTACAATGAGCAGTTCTTC	CASSPRTLYNEQFF
TRBV4-1	-	-	TRBJ2-1	TGCGCCAGCAGCCAAGAATCGGACGGTGGACCCCAGAATCAGCAGTTCTTC	CASSQESDGGPQNQQFF
TRBV5-1	-	-	TRBJ2-2	TGCGCCAGCAGCTTGCAAAAGACCACCGGGGAGCTGTTTTTT	CASSLQKTTGELFF
TRBV5-4	TRBD1	once	TRBJ2-6	TGTGCCAGCATGGGGCAGGGGGCATCTGGGGCCAACGTCCTGACTTTC	CASMGQGASGANVLTF
TRBV15	-	-	TRBJ1-5	TGTGCCACCAGCAGAGATCGCTCCCTTAGTAGCAATCAGCCCCAGCATTTT	CATSRDRSLSSNQPQHF
TRBV6-6	-	-	TRBJ2-7	TGTGCCAGCAGTTACGATTCCCATGCAACCTACGAGCAGTACTTC	CASSYDSHATYEQYF
TRBV9	-	-	TRBJ1-3	TGTGCCAGCAGGGAGTCGCGGGAGGGGAGATCTGGAAACACCATATATTTT	CASRESREGRSGNTIYF
TRBV29-1	TRBD2	-	TRBJ2-2	TGCAGCGCCGAAGGTTCGACTAGCGGGAGCTTGGCCGGGGAGCTGTTTTTT	CSAEGSTSGSLAGELFF
TRBV27	-	-	TRBJ2-1	TGTGCCAGCAGTTTGACAGGGAGGACCAATGAGCAGTTCTTC	CASSLTGRTNEQFF
TRBV14	-	-	TRBJ2-6	TGTGCCAGCAGCCACTGGGGGGCCAACGTCCTGACTTTC	CASSHWGANVLTF
TRBV18	-	-	TRBJ2-1	TGTGCCAGCTCACCAACTGTGGGAGTACCGAATGAGCAGTTCTTC	CASSPTVGVPNEQFF
TRBV11-2	TRBD2	-	TRBJ2-3	TGTGCCAGCAGCTACCCCGGGGGTAGCGGGAGTGATACGCAGTATTTT	CASSYPGGSGSDTQYF
TRBV27	-	-	TRBJ1-1	TGTGCCAGCAGCCTGGGACCGTGGAACACTGAAGCTTTCTTT	CASSLGPWNTEAFF
TRBV27	TRBD1	once	TRBJ2-5	TGTGCCAGCAGTACCTCGATGACAGGGGGTGAGACCCAGTACTTC	CASSTSMTGGETQYF
TRBV6-1	-	-	TRBJ1-1	TGTGCCAGCAGTGAATTTGGCAGGGGTAACACTGAAGCTTTCTTT	CASSEFGRGNTEAFF
TRBV27	-	-	TRBJ2-1	TGTGCCAGCAGTTACCGCAACGCCCCGTGGAATGAGCAGTTCTTC	CASSYRNAPWNEQFF
TRBV27	-	-	TRBJ2-1	TGTGCCAGCAGAATTAGCGACCATTCCTACAATGAGCAGTTCTTC	CASRISDHSYNEQFF
TRBV27	TRBD2	-	TRBJ2-1	TGTGCCATCGAACTAGCGGGAATCTACAATGAGCAGTTCTTC	CAIELAGIYNEQFF
TRBV27	-	-	TRBJ2-7	TGTGCCAGCAGTTTAAACCGGGACACAGGCTCCTACGAGCAGTACTTC	CASSLNRDTGSYEQYF
TRBV10-3	-	-	TRBJ2-1	TGTGCCATCAGTGCTATGAACAATGAGCAGTTCTTC	CAISAMNNEQFF
TRBV6-5	TRBD2	-	TRBJ2-7	TGTGCCAGCAGTCCACAGCGGGGGACGGGGGAGCAGTACTTC	CASSPQRGTGEQYF
TRBV7-8	TRBD1	-	TRBJ2-2	TGTGCCAGCAGCTTAAGACAGGGGTACACCGGGGAGCTGTTTTTT	CASSLRQGYTGELFF
TRBV6-5	TRBD1	-	TRBJ2-5	TGTGCCAGCAGTCCCGGGACAGGGATTGTGACCCAGTACTTC	CASSPGTGIVTQYF
TRBV11-2	-	-	TRBJ2-7	TGTGCCAGCAGCCTCCTCCACGAGCAGTACTTC	CASSLLHEQYF
TRBV5-4	-	-	TRBJ1-2	TGTGCCAGCAGCTTGGAAGCGGGGACCGGTAACTATGGCTACACCTTC	CASSLEAGTGNYGYTF